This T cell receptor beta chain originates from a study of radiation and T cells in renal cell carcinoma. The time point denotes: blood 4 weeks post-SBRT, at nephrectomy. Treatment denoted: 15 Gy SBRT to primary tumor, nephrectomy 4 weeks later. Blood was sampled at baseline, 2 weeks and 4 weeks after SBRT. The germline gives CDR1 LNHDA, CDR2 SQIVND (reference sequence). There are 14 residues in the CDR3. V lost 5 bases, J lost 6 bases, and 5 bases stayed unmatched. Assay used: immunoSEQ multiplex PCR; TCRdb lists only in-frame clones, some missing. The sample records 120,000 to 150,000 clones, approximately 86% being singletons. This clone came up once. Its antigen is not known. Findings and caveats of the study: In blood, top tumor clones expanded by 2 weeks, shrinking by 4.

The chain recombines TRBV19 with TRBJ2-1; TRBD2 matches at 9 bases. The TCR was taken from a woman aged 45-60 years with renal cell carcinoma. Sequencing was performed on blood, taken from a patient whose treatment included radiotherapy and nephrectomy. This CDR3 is CASSPGLARNEQFF. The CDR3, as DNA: TGTGCCAGTAGTCCGGGACTAGCTCGCAATGAGCAGTTCTTC.